A single sample is the source of the 32 T cell receptor beta chains below, sequenced in a study of PD-L1 blockade in urothelial cancer. Some clones are missing from TCRdb's copy, which holds only in-frame ones; the method was immunoSEQ multiplex PCR. Here the sample spans some 71,000 clones, approximately 80% being singletons. Time point given: pretreatment peripheral blood. The sequencing here drew on PBMCs, taken around atezolizumab (anti-PD-L1) treatment. The source of these receptors is a man aged 40-49 years with urothelial cancer.

This rearrangement joins TRBV10-2 to TRBJ2-3, with 7 bases that match TRBD2. The V gene's germline CDR1 is WSHSY and CDR2 SAAADI. CDR3 length: 17 amino acids. With 1 base clipped from V and 3 bases from J, the junction kept 10 bases outside the gene matches. CDR3 sequence (DNA): TGCGCCAGCAGTGAGTGGGGCGGGGCGGGAGTAACAGATACGCAGTATTTT. Protein: CASSEWGGAGVTDTQYF.

The V and J genes are TRBV5-1 and TRBJ1-4; D uncertain. CDR1 is SGHRS and CDR2 is YFSETQ in the germline V gene. The CDR3 length is 13 residues. The germline V and J ends were trimmed by 7 bases and 3 bases, with 10 bases remaining between them. DNA of the CDR3: TGCGCCAGCTCCTACGGTCCTAATGAAAAACTGTTTTTT. The encoded protein is CASSYGPNEKLFF.

The chain combines TRBV30 with TRBJ1-5; no clear D. The CDR3 is 13 amino acids. Germline-derived CDR1 and CDR2 are GTSNPN and SVGIG (reference sequence). V shed 3 bases and J shed 7 bases, with 13 bases lying between them. In DNA, the CDR3 is TGTGCCTGGAGATTAGGGAGCGGCCAGCCCCAGCATTTT. Protein: CAWRLGSGQPQHF.

The V gene is TRBV5-1, the J gene TRBJ1-4, with a possible D match to TRBD1 (5 bases). This CDR3 comprises 13 residues. Germline CDR1 and CDR2: SGHRS and YFSETQ. Trimming left V 5 bases short and J 8 bases short, with 13 bases between. The CDR3 region is CASRKTEGEKLFF. CDR3 coding DNA: TGCGCCAGCAGGAAGACGGAGGGGGAAAAACTGTTTTTT.

This rearrangement joins TRBV7-8 to TRBJ1-5; weak D call: TRBD1 (6 bases). The V gene lost 8 bases and the J gene lost 0 bases, with 20 bases spanning the gap. The germline V gene has CDR1 SGHVS and CDR2 FQNEAQ. The CDR3 covers 17 residues. CDR3 nucleotide sequence: TGTGCCAGCGGACCCGGGACAATTAGATATAGCAATCAGCCCCAGCATTTT. Translation: CASGPGTIRYSNQPQHF.

The chain recombines TRBV10-3 with TRBJ2-1; 10 bases align to TRBD2. CDR1 is ENHRY, CDR2 SYGVKD, per germline. The CDR3 is 17 residues long. With V trimmed by 6 bases and J by 8 bases, 16 bases remained unmatched. The CDR3 DNA is TGTGCCATCAGCCTATTAGCGGGAGGCTTCGACTTGGATGAGCAGTTCTTC. Translated: CAISLLAGGFDLDEQFF.

The CDR3 sequence is CASTRANNRNEKLFF. In DNA, the CDR3 is TGTGCCAGCACGCGGGCCAATAACCGGAATGAAAAACTGTTTTTT. The chain couples TRBV2 to TRBJ1-4; D not resolved. Deletions cut 7 bases from V and 5 bases from J, with 17 bases between. From germline, CDR1 is SNHLY and CDR2 FYNNEI. This CDR3 has 15 amino acids.

This chain joins TRBV28 and TRBJ2-7, with 7 bases that match TRBD1. The CDR3 length is 11 residues. Trimming removed 5 bases from V and 9 bases from J; junction bases left unmatched: 4. From germline, CDR1 is MDHEN and CDR2 SYDVKM. In nucleotides, the CDR3 is TGTGCCAGCAGTCTACAGGGGAGGCAGTACTTC. This sequence encodes CASSLQGRQYF. Looking up the rest from reference TRBV28 and TRBJ2-7 gives the full variable domain: DVKVTQSSRYLVKRTGEKVFLECVQDMDHENMFWYRQDPGLGLRLIYFSYDVKMKEKGDIPEGYSVSREKKERFSLILESASTNQTSMYLCASSLQGRQYFGPGTRLTVT.

The rearrangement joins TRBV6-1 to TRBJ2-3; D call uncertain. Germline values: CDR1 MNHNS, CDR2 SASEGT. CDR3 length equals 11 residues. Trimming removed 7 bases at V and 1 base at J, with 3 bases between. CDR3 nucleotide sequence: TGTGCCAGCACTCGCACAGATACGCAGTATTTT. Translated, it gives CASTRTDTQYF.

The chain recombines TRBV27 with TRBJ1-3, with no clear D. V lost 2 bases, J lost 0 bases, and 5 bases lay in between. The CDR3 is made up of 14 amino acids. Per the germline V gene, CDR1 is MNHEY and CDR2 is SMNVEV (reference sequence). In DNA form, the CDR3 reads TGTGCCAGCAGTTTAGAGGGCTCTGGAAACACCATATATTTT. Translation: CASSLEGSGNTIYF.

The chain carries TRBV4-1 and TRBJ2-1; 10 bases are a match to TRBD2. In germline, CDR1 is MGHRA, CDR2 YSYEKL. The V gene end was trimmed by 1 base and the J gene end by 4 bases; junction bases not matched to a gene: 1. The CDR3 is 15 residues long. The CDR3 reads CASSQGTSGYNEQFF. The CDR3, as DNA: TGCGCCAGCAGCCAAGGGACTAGCGGATACAATGAGCAGTTCTTC.

The V call is TRBV30, the J call TRBJ1-4; TRBD1 might be the D (5 bases). CDR1 is GTSNPN and CDR2 is SVGIG in the germline V gene (reference sequence). V shed 1 base and J shed 5 bases, with 8 bases lying between them. CDR3 length: 13 amino acids. CDR3 coding DNA: TGTGCCTGGAGTGGGGGGGTAAATGAAAAACTGTTTTTT. Protein product: CAWSGGVNEKLFF. Based on the CDR3 plus reference TRBV30 and TRBJ1-4, the full variable domain is SQTIHQWPATLVQPVGSPLSLECTVEGTSNPNLYWYRQAAGRGLQLLFYSVGIGQISSEVPQNLSASRPQDRQFILSSKKLLLSDSGFYLCAWSGGVNEKLFFGSGTQLSVL.

This clone has only one observation. The chain has TRBV9 and TRBJ2-2; 9 bases agree with TRBD1. Trimming removed 3 bases from V and 4 bases from J; junction bases left unmatched: 10. The CDR3 runs to 17 residues. CDR1 and CDR2 (germline): SGDLS, YYNGEE. CDR3 DNA: TGTGCCAGCAGCGCGACATACAGGGGGCGGGGCACCGGGGAGCTGTTTTTT. Translation gives CASSATYRGRGTGELFF.

V is TRBV28 and J is TRBJ1-2; tentative D call: TRBD1 (6 bases). V lost 5 bases and J lost 1, with 8 bases in between. Germline V CDR1 and CDR2: MDHEN, SYDVKM. The CDR3 covers 13 residues. CDR3 coding DNA: TGTGCCAGCAGTGGGGACAATAACTATGGCTACACCTTC. Protein sequence: CASSGDNNYGYTF.

The rearrangement links TRBV27 to TRBJ2-3; 10 bases line up with TRBD2. Germline CDR1 and CDR2: MNHEY and SMNVEV (reference sequence). J was trimmed by 2 bases and V by 1 base; bases with no gene match: 6. This CDR3 region has 17 residues. The CDR3 spells CASSLWASGSLTDTQYF. The CDR3 DNA reads as TGTGCCAGCAGTTTATGGGCTAGCGGGAGCCTCACAGATACGCAGTATTTT.

The rearrangement uses TRBV29-1 and TRBJ2-5; TRBD1 is a possible D gene (7 bases). Per the germline V gene, CDR1 is SQVTM and CDR2 is ANQGSEA. The CDR3 loop spans 16 amino acids. V shed 2 bases and J shed 4 bases, with 20 bases lying between them. CDR3 residues: CSVESKTGLGGETQYF. CDR3 bases: TGCAGCGTTGAATCCAAGACAGGGTTGGGAGGAGAGACCCAGTACTTC.

The chain recombines TRBV11-2 with TRBJ1-1, with D hard to call. The V gene's germline CDR1 is SGHAT and CDR2 FQNNGV. V was cut by 5 bases and J by 1 base, with 11 bases left in between. The CDR3 sequence is 14 residues long. The CDR3 DNA reads as TGTGCCAGCAGCCGTATCGCGGGGAACACTGAAGCTTTCTTT. As protein: CASSRIAGNTEAFF.

The chain carries TRBV19 and TRBJ1-3, with 7 bases fitting TRBD1. The trim removed 7 bases at V and 0 bases at J, leaving 6 bases unmatched. Germline-derived CDR1 and CDR2 are LNHDA and SQIVND (reference sequence). This CDR3 contains 15 residues. The CDR3 here is CASMDRPNSGNTIYF. For the CDR3, the DNA is TGTGCCAGTATGGACAGGCCGAACTCTGGAAACACCATATATTTT.

V is TRBV10-1 and J is TRBJ2-3; 13 nucleotides match TRBD2. Trimming removed 6 bases from V and 3 bases from J; junction bases left unmatched: 12. CDR3 size: 18 residues. CDR1 is WNHNN and CDR2 is SYGVQD in the germline V gene (reference sequence). Here the CDR3 DNA reads TGCGCCAGCAGCCTTTGGACTAGCGGGAGAGGTTTGACAGATACGCAGTATTTT. It codes for CASSLWTSGRGLTDTQYF.

The chain employs TRBV29-1 and TRBJ2-1, with D maybe TRBD2 (5 bases). This CDR3 spans 12 amino acids. Trimming stripped 6 bases from V and 7 bases from J, with 13 bases between. Per the germline V gene, CDR1 is SQVTM and CDR2 is ANQGSEA. The CDR3 DNA sequence: TGCAGCGTAGGGCCCAGCGGAAATGAGCAGTTCTTC. Protein sequence: CSVGPSGNEQFF.

The chain recombines TRBV11-2 with TRBJ2-1, with TRBD2 identical over 12 bases. Germline trimming cut 5 bases from V and 7 bases from J; bases unmatched to any gene: 9. CDR1 is SGHAT and CDR2 is FQNNGV in the germline V gene. The CDR3 loop spans 16 amino acids. The CDR3 loop reads CASSPTLAGGLNEQFF. DNA of the CDR3: TGTGCCAGCAGCCCCACCCTAGCGGGAGGGCTTAATGAGCAGTTCTTC.

This chain joins TRBV28 and TRBJ2-7; 7 nucleotides line up with TRBD1. The V gene end was trimmed by 6 bases and the J gene end by 4 bases; junction bases not matched to a gene: 9. The germline CDR1 and CDR2 sequences are MDHEN and SYDVKM. This CDR3 comprises 14 residues. In nucleotides, the CDR3 is TGTGCCAGCAGGGGACAGCGAGAGGGTTACGAGCAGTACTTC. Its protein is CASRGQREGYEQYF.

The V gene is TRBV28, the J gene TRBJ2-1; TRBD2 matches at 8 bases. Per the germline V gene, CDR1 is MDHEN and CDR2 is SYDVKM. V lost 3 bases and J lost 5; bases outside the gene matches: 9. The CDR3 sequence is 16 residues long. CDR3 sequence reads: CASSFYGRASNNEQFF. CDR3 coding DNA: TGTGCCAGCAGTTTTTACGGGAGGGCCAGTAACAATGAGCAGTTCTTC.

The rearrangement joins TRBV27 to TRBJ1-5; tentative D call: TRBD1 (5 bases). Trimming stripped 8 bases from V and 1 base from J, with 9 bases between. This CDR3 spans 13 amino acids. Germline V gene lookup returns CDR1 MNHEY and CDR2 SMNVEV (reference sequence). In nucleotides, the CDR3 is TGTGCCAGCGGTCGGGGGAGCAATCAGCCCCAGCATTTT. It yields the protein CASGRGSNQPQHF.

The chain carries TRBV7-9 and TRBJ1-1, with no clear D. The CDR3 extends over 14 amino acids. V was clipped by 5 bases and J by 2 bases, with 12 bases between them. Germline CDR1 and CDR2: SEHNR and FQNEAQ (reference sequence). CDR3 nucleotide sequence: TGTGCCAGCAGCCGTCGGGAGGGTAACACTGAAGCTTTCTTT. Translated: CASSRREGNTEAFF.

The chain employs TRBV2 and TRBJ1-1; D remains ambiguous. The CDR3 covers 11 residues. Looked up from germline, CDR1 is SNHLY and CDR2 is FYNNEI. V lost 7 bases and J lost 10, with 13 bases in between. The DNA of the CDR3 is TGTGCCAGCACTCAAATGGTAGCAGCTTTCTTT. Translation gives CASTQMVAAFF.

The chain couples TRBV5-1 to TRBJ2-1; a possible D gene is TRBD2 (6 bases). Looked up from germline, CDR1 is SGHRS and CDR2 is YFSETQ. The CDR3 extends over 16 amino acids. Trimming left V 0 bases short and J 2 bases short, with 12 bases between. CDR3 amino acids: CASSLVVGGPYNEQFF. CDR3 sequence (DNA): TGCGCCAGCAGCTTGGTCGTCGGGGGACCCTACAATGAGCAGTTCTTC.

The chain is built from TRBV6-6 and TRBJ1-1; D gene unclear. Trimming pared 5 bases from V and 7 bases from J, leaving 11 bases between. CDR1 is MNHNY and CDR2 is SVGAGI in the germline V gene (reference sequence). This CDR3 comprises 12 residues. The DNA for the CDR3 is TGTGCCAGCAGTGCCTCACGGGTTGAAGCTTTCTTT. Its protein product is CASSASRVEAFF.

This CDR3 reads CASSLGQGAPGYGYTF. CDR3 in DNA: TGTGCCAGCAGCTTGGGACAGGGGGCCCCTGGCTATGGCTACACCTTC. This chain joins TRBV7-6 and TRBJ1-2; the match to TRBD1 covers 12 bases. The CDR3 is made up of 16 amino acids. Trimming removed 3 bases from V and 4 bases from J; junction bases left unmatched: 6. Germline V gene sequence: CDR1 SGHVS, CDR2 FNYEAQ.

This clone was found a few times. The rearrangement joins TRBV28 to TRBJ2-1; D might be TRBD1 (5 bases). This CDR3 is 13 amino acids long. V lost 6 bases to trimming and J lost 10 bases, with 16 bases between them. Looked up from germline, CDR1 is MDHEN and CDR2 is SYDVKM. The CDR3 reads CASSRDPPGEQFF. The CDR3 coding sequence is TGTGCCAGCAGCCGCGACCCTCCAGGGGAGCAGTTCTTC.

The genes are TRBV28 and TRBJ1-1; a weak D match, TRBD1 (5 bases). This CDR3 is built from 14 residues. Trimming left V 6 bases short and J 1 base short, with 12 bases between. The germline CDR1 and CDR2 sequences are MDHEN and SYDVKM. CDR3 in DNA: TGTGCCAGCAGGGAAGGGGTGTGGAACACTGAAGCTTTCTTT. It codes for CASREGVWNTEAFF. The complete variable domain, with remaining parts taken from reference TRBV28 and TRBJ1-1, reads DVKVTQSSRYLVKRTGEKVFLECVQDMDHENMFWYRQDPGLGLRLIYFSYDVKMKEKGDIPEGYSVSREKKERFSLILESASTNQTSMYLCASREGVWNTEAFFGQGTRLTVV.

V and J are TRBV6-1 and TRBJ2-7; D gene unclear. V lost 3 bases, J lost 6 bases, and 9 bases lay in between. The CDR3 length is 12 residues. The germline V gene encodes CDR1 MNHNS and CDR2 SASEGT. CDR3 residues: CASSEGKSEQYF. CDR3 nucleotides: TGTGCCAGCAGTGAGGGCAAAAGCGAGCAGTACTTC.